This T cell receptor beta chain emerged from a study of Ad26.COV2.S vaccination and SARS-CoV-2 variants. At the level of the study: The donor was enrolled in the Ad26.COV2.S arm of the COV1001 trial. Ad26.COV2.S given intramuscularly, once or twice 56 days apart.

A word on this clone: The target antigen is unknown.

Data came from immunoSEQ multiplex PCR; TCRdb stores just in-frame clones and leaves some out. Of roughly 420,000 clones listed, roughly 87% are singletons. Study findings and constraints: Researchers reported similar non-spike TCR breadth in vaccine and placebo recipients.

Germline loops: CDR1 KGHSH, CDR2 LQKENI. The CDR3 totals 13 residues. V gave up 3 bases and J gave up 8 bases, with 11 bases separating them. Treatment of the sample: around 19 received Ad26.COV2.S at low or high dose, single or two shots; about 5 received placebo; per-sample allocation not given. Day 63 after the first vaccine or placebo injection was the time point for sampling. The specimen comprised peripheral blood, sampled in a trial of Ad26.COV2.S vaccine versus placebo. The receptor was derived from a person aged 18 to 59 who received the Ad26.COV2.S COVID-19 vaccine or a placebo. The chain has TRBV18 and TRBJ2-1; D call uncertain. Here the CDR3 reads CASSPAAADEQFF. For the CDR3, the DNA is TGTGCCAGCTCACCCGCCGCGGCCGATGAGCAGTTCTTC.